The 17 T cell receptor beta chains below come from one sample, sequenced in a study of T cell repertoires in cytomegalovirus infection. TCRdb recomputed calls from the reads with MiXCR, one row per CDR3 protein. The sample shows tens of thousands of distinct CDR3 sequences, more than 25% of them seen only once. Their target antigens are unknown. The specimen comprised CD8+ T cells from cultured PBMCs, sampled from culture after CMV antigen stimulation. The source of these receptors is a human donor in good health (CMV status not recorded). Some clones in this sample may be carry-over from other donors' samples.

This clonotype was detected a few times. The rearrangement links TRBV4-3 to TRBJ2-1; D is perhaps TRBD2 (5 bases). The germline V and J ends were trimmed by 5 bases and 5 bases, with 16 bases remaining between them. Per germline, CDR1 LGHNA and CDR2 YSLEER. The CDR3 has 15 residues. The CDR3 protein is CASSSHAADDNEQFF. CDR3 nucleotide sequence: TGCGCCAGCAGCTCCCACGCAGCGGACGACAATGAGCAGTTCTTC.

This clonotype appeared a few times. The V gene is TRBV28, the J gene TRBJ2-3, with D perhaps TRBD2 (5 bases). V lost 5 bases to trimming and J lost 5 bases, with 8 bases between them. Germline CDR1 is MDHEN and CDR2 is SYDVKM. The CDR3 sequence is 12 residues long. The CDR3: CASSPGIDTQYF. DNA for the CDR3: TGTGCCAGCAGTCCGGGAATAGATACGCAGTATTTT.

The table lists this clonotype with many counts. The CDR3 DNA follows: TGTGCCAGCAGCCCCACAGGGGAGATGCCTACAGATACGCAGTATTTT. Protein: CASSPTGEMPTDTQYF. The chain recombines TRBV7-6 with TRBJ2-3; TRBD1 matches 7 bases. Losses at the gene ends were 5 bases for V and 3 bases for J; bases not matched to a gene: 11. Per the germline V gene, CDR1 is SGHVS and CDR2 is FNYEAQ. This CDR3 comprises 16 residues. The full variable domain, completed using reference TRBV7-6 and TRBJ2-3, is GAGVSQSPRYKVTKRGQDVALRCDPISGHVSLYWYRQALGQGPEFLTYFNYEAQQDKSGLPNDRFSAERPEGSISTLTIQRTEQRDSAMYRCASSPTGEMPTDTQYFGPGTRLTVL.

The rearrangement uses TRBV2 and TRBJ2-1; 10 bases fit TRBD1. Germline CDR1 is SNHLY and CDR2 is FYNNEI. The CDR3 is 15 amino acids. V dropped 3 bases and J dropped 5; count of bases not matched to a gene: 4. The CDR3 DNA follows: TGTGCCAGCAGTGAGGGGACAGGGGTCGACAATGAGCAGTTCTTC. It is translated as CASSEGTGVDNEQFF.

This clonotype was found many times. The V call is TRBV7-8, the J call TRBJ1-1; TRBD1 agrees at 11 bases. V was clipped by 2 bases and J by 12 bases; unmatched bases: 8. The V gene's germline CDR1 is SGHVS and CDR2 FQNEAQ. The CDR3 has 14 residues. In DNA form, the CDR3 reads TGTGCCAGCAGCTTAACGGGACAGGGGGAGCCAACTTTCTTT. Translation: CASSLTGQGEPTFF.

To note about this clonotype: A read error may account for a junction end that differs from germline. The V gene is TRBV2, the J gene TRBJ1-5; no clear D. The CDR3 totals 14 residues. Germline CDR1 SNHLY, CDR2 FYNNEI. The CDR3 DNA sequence: TGTGCCAGCAGCGAAGTTTATAGCAATCAGCCCCAGCATTTT. The encoded protein is CASSEVYSNQPQHF. Variable domain in full (rest from reference TRBV2 and TRBJ1-5): EPEVTQTPSHQVTQMGQEVILRCVPISNHLYFYWYRQILGQKVEFLVSFYNNEISEKSEIFDDQFSVERPDGSNFTLKIRSTKLEDSAMYFCASSEVYSNQPQHFGDGTRLSIL.

The rearrangement joins TRBV9 to TRBJ2-6; TRBD2 matches at 7 bases. This CDR3 comprises 15 residues. CDR1 and CDR2 from the germline V gene are SGDLS and YYNGEE. V was pared by 1 base and J by 2 bases, with 0 bases of the junction left unmatched. The CDR3 here is CASSVRGAGANVLTF. The DNA for the CDR3 is TGTGCCAGCAGCGTACGGGGGGCTGGGGCCAACGTCCTGACTTTC.

This clonotype occurred a few times. The rearrangement uses TRBV7-9 and TRBJ2-7, with 9 bases aligning to TRBD1. Per germline, CDR1 SEHNR and CDR2 FQNEAQ (reference sequence). This CDR3 region has 12 residues. Germline trimming cut 8 bases from V and 3 bases from J; bases unmatched to any gene: 2. CDR3 nucleotides: TGTGCCAGCCGGGACAGGGACTACGAGCAGTACTTC. It codes for CASRDRDYEQYF.

Only a few counts were recorded for this clonotype. The chain links TRBV19 to TRBJ1-5; D may be TRBD1 (5 bases). The CDR3 contains 14 residues. The germline V gene encodes CDR1 LNHDA and CDR2 SQIVND (reference sequence). Trimming removed 8 bases from V and 4 bases from J, with 15 bases in between. This CDR3 reads CASGGAGGNQPQHF. The CDR3 bases are TGTGCCAGTGGGGGAGCGGGGGGTAATCAGCCCCAGCATTTT.

V usage is TRBV2 and J usage is TRBJ2-2; perhaps D is TRBD1 or TRBD2 (5 bases each). CDR1 SNHLY and CDR2 FYNNEI come from the germline V gene. CDR3 length equals 15 residues. With 8 bases removed from V and 6 bases from J, the gap between germline ends came to 19 bases. DNA for the CDR3: TGTGCCAGCTTAGGGGACGGAATTCAATCCGGGGAGCTGTTTTTT. Its protein is CASLGDGIQSGELFF.

This clonotype was detected ten times or more. This chain uses TRBV28 with TRBJ2-7; TRBD2 might be the D (5 bases). V was clipped by 8 bases and J by 5 bases, with 25 bases between them. The CDR3 has 16 amino acids. The germline V gene encodes CDR1 MDHEN and CDR2 SYDVKM. The CDR3 region is CASSGSTLNGRDEQYF. The CDR3, as DNA: TGTGCCAGCTCAGGAAGTACTCTAAACGGGCGGGACGAGCAGTACTTC.

This clonotype showed up just a few times. In DNA form, the CDR3 reads TGTGCCAGCAGCATTGGCGGCGGAACCTACAATGAGCAGTTCTTC. This sequence encodes CASSIGGGTYNEQFF. The rearrangement uses TRBV11-3 and TRBJ2-1; no definite D call. Germline values: CDR1 SGHNT, CDR2 YENEEA. This CDR3 is 15 amino acids long. Trimming left V 5 bases short and J 2 bases short, with 13 bases between. The whole variable domain, filled in from reference TRBV11-3 and TRBJ2-1, reads EAGVVQSPRYKIIEKKQPVAFWCNPISGHNTLYWYLQNLGQGPELLIRYENEEAVDDSQLPKDRFSAERLKGVDSTLKIQPAELGDSAVYLCASSIGGGTYNEQFFGPGTRLTVL.

CDR3 protein: CSAPALERGDYNEQFF. In DNA, the CDR3 is TGCAGCGCTCCGGCTCTCGAGAGGGGGGACTACAATGAGCAGTTCTTC. The chain is built from TRBV29-1 and TRBJ2-1; TRBD1 or TRBD2 may be the D gene (6 bases each). CDR1 is SQVTM and CDR2 is ANQGSEA in the germline V gene. The CDR3 has 16 amino acids. Trimming removed 7 bases from V and 3 bases from J, with 22 bases in between.

This clonotype was seen ten or more times. The V call is TRBV27, the J call TRBJ1-5; possible D gene TRBD1, 6 bases. The CDR3 sequence is 17 residues long. Trimming pared 4 bases from V and 0 bases from J, leaving 16 bases between. Germline V gene data show CDR1 as MNHEY and CDR2 as SMNVEV (reference sequence). CDR3 nucleotides: TGTGCCAGCAGTTCCCAACAGGGACACCATAGCAATCAGCCCCAGCATTTT. It is translated as CASSSQQGHHSNQPQHF.

CDR3 sequence: CASSLLGISGETQYF. The CDR3 DNA follows: TGTGCCAGCAGTTTATTGGGGATTTCGGGGGAGACCCAGTACTTC. The chain combines TRBV28 with TRBJ2-5, with D tentatively TRBD2 (5 bases). V dropped 1 base and J dropped 5 bases, with 14 bases sitting between them. Germline CDR1 reads MDHEN; CDR2 reads SYDVKM. The CDR3 is made up of 15 amino acids.

This clonotype was counted a few times. The gene calls are TRBV19 and TRBJ2-1; 11 positions match TRBD1. The CDR3 runs 16 residues. Germline V gene lookup returns CDR1 LNHDA and CDR2 SQIVND (reference sequence). With V trimmed by 7 bases and J by 7 bases, 12 bases remained unmatched. In DNA form, the CDR3 reads TGTGCCAGTACCCAAGGGTGGGGGACAGGGGGAAATGAGCAGTTCTTC. Translation gives CASTQGWGTGGNEQFF.

In this sample, this clonotype turned up once. A much larger clone lies one base from this, so it may be a read error. The gene calls are TRBV7-2 and TRBJ1-2; D might be TRBD1 (6 bases). The CDR3 consists of 11 residues. Germline CDR1 reads SGHTA; CDR2 reads FQGNSA. The CDR3 sequence: CAERGAGGYTF. The CDR3, as DNA: TGTGCAGAACGGGGGGCTGGAGGCTACACCTTC.